The clone carrying this TCR beta chain appeared a few times. CDR3 length: 12 amino acids. Trimming took off 5 bases at V and 9 bases at J, with 13 bases between the two ends. The V gene's germline CDR1 is MDHEN and CDR2 SYDVKM. Authors' data handling: Using reference gene primer amplification, nucleated cell counts were estimated. Repertoires were generated with immunoSEQ multiplex PCR, while TCRdb's copy carries only in-frame clones and drops some. The V and J calls and the clone size are those of that table, but D and trimming were determined from the DNA. Here the sample spans about 220,000 clones, around 82% being singletons. The data were obtained in a study of blood T cell repertoires in COVID-19. Study context: Some COVID-19 samples were acute and others convalescent; all came from the United States, Italy and Spain. PBMCs, B-cell-depleted T cells, or T cells provided the cDNA or gDNA that made up the material.

The material sequenced was peripheral blood. This sequence joins TRBV28 and TRBJ1-2; D perhaps matches TRBD1 (5 bases). This clonotype was sampled from a woman aged 25 to 39 who had recovered from COVID-19. The CDR3 nucleotides read TGTGCCAGCAGTCTAGGGACTAACAGCTACACCTTC. This codes for CASSLGTNSYTF.